This T cell receptor (beta chain) is drawn from a study of vaccination and CD4 T cells after COVID-19. Study background: Cells were stimulated with overlapping spike peptides from SARS-CoV-2, HCoV-NL63, HCoV-OC43 and HCoV-229E.

Study outcomes and limitations: Median counts of SARS-CoV-2-reactive clonotypes increased from approximately 21 to 40; this difference was not significant.

This CDR3 is built from 13 residues. CDR1 is MDHEN and CDR2 is SYDVKM in the germline V gene. With V trimmed by 5 bases and J by 9 bases, 8 bases remained unmatched. The time point was: late sampling 161 to 241 days after vaccination in a few convalescent patients. The sample's treatment: approximately 10-day PBMC culture with coronavirus spike peptide pools or control peptides (ViraFEST assay). Under the ViraFEST approach, antigen-specific T cells were expanded with peptide pools and TCRs subsequently sequenced. Comment on this clonotype: Its cognate antigen is unknown.

The assay that was used to sequence DNA from cultured CD4+ T cells was the Oncomine TCR Beta short-read assay. Using its own MiXCR run on the PCR reads, TCRdb lists one record per CDR3 protein. The sample holds approximately 24,000 distinct CDR3 sequences; roughly 31% are singletons and the top ten take roughly 7.1%. The specimen comprised CD4+ T cells from blood, cultured in vitro, sampled about 7 months after SARS-CoV-2 vaccination. This sequence joins TRBV28 and TRBJ2-3; 7 bases line up with TRBD1. This TCR derives from a human donor who had recovered from COVID-19. The CDR3 sequence: CASSLTTGRTQYF. In nucleotides, the CDR3 is TGTGCCAGCAGTCTAACGACAGGGCGGACGCAGTATTTT.